The source of this T cell receptor beta chain is a study of long-term antiretroviral therapy in people with HIV. Findings of the study overall: HIV repertoires showed narrower CDR3 length ranges than controls. Before ART, certain clones expanded, and these dominated the repertoire at all time points. ART was followed by higher diversity that remained below transplant donor controls.

An immunoSEQ assay, version v3.0, was performed at survey level. This table comes from immunoSEQ multiplex PCR, and its TCRdb copy is limited to in-frame clones, with some not included. The profile covers about 43,000 clones, with around nine tenths appearing a single time and 4.5% to 5.5% taken by the ten largest. Regarding this clone: The antigen remains unidentified.

At minimum, one pre-ART and two post-ART PBMC samples were obtained from each donor. This specimen consisted of unsorted PBMCs, obtained 0.1 years before starting antiretroviral therapy. This sequence originates from a woman between 50 and 59 years old with HIV.

CDR3 in DNA: TGTGCCAGCAGCTCCTGGACTAGCCTGGATACGCAGTATTTT. Translated, it gives CASSSWTSLDTQYF. This chain connects TRBV7-6 to TRBJ2-3; 8 bases line up with TRBD2. V lost 4 bases and J lost 6; bases outside the gene matches: 6. The germline CDR1 and CDR2 sequences are SGHVS and FNYEAQ. The CDR3 loop spans 14 amino acids.